Listed below are T cell receptor beta chains from one sample, sequenced in a study of blood T cells in healthy people across ages. TCRdb reprocessed the 5' RACE reads with MiXCR, giving one entry per CDR3 protein. The data contain approximately 800,000 distinct CDR3 sequences, 20% to 30% of them singletons. These data were also reused for a study on T cells of mothers and their children.

Sequencing used blood. These receptors all stem from a boy aged 10-17 years in good health. Both conserved end residues are part of each CDR3. A D gene is named only where the DNA matches it firmly. The size entry is marked missing in some rows and otherwise reads once, few, many or a size class.

d_call: -
v_call: TRBV14
clone_size: -
j_call: TRBJ1-2
cdr3_nt: TGTGCCAGCAGCCTTAGACACCTCTATGGCTACACCTTC
cdr3_aa: CASSLRHLYGYTF

d_call: -
v_call: TRBV9
clone_size: few
j_call: TRBJ1-1
cdr3_nt: TGTGCCAGCAGCGTAGATCAGGGGTGGACTGAAGCTTTCTTT
cdr3_aa: CASSVDQGWTEAFF

d_call: -
v_call: TRBV12-3/TRBV12-4
clone_size: -
j_call: TRBJ2-3
cdr3_nt: TGTGCCAGCAATCCCCGTCAGGGCCCCGCAGATACGCAGTATTTT
cdr3_aa: CASNPRQGPADTQYF

d_call: -
v_call: TRBV6-5
clone_size: -
j_call: TRBJ1-3
cdr3_nt: TGTGCCAGCAGTTACTCGGCGGGATCCACTGGAAACACCATATATTTT
cdr3_aa: CASSYSAGSTGNTIYF

d_call: -
v_call: TRBV29-1
clone_size: -
j_call: TRBJ1-1
cdr3_nt: TGCAGCGTGTGCATCCAGGAGGACACTGAAGCTTTCTTT
cdr3_aa: CSVCIQEDTEAFF

d_call: -
v_call: TRBV7-9
clone_size: few
j_call: TRBJ2-3
cdr3_nt: TGTGCCATTTCGGGGGTTACTAGCACAGATACGCAGTATTTT
cdr3_aa: CAISGVTSTDTQYF

d_call: -
v_call: TRBV5-5
clone_size: few
j_call: TRBJ2-5
cdr3_nt: TGTGCCAGCAGCTTGGTAGTAGGGACCCCTCAAGAGACCCAGTACTTC
cdr3_aa: CASSLVVGTPQETQYF

d_call: -
v_call: TRBV5-1
clone_size: few
j_call: TRBJ2-2
cdr3_nt: TGCGCCAGCAGCCCAACAAACAGGGCGCAGAACACCGGGGAGCTGTTTTTT
cdr3_aa: CASSPTNRAQNTGELFF

d_call: -
v_call: TRBV10-2
clone_size: -
j_call: TRBJ2-7
cdr3_nt: TGCGCCAGCAGTGGCTCAGACCTCTACGTCGAGCAGTACTTC
cdr3_aa: CASSGSDLYVEQYF

d_call: -
v_call: TRBV7-9
clone_size: few
j_call: TRBJ2-3
cdr3_nt: TGTGCCAGCAGCGACCGAGCCGGGGGGCCTAGAACAGATACGCAGTATTTT
cdr3_aa: CASSDRAGGPRTDTQYF

d_call: -
v_call: TRBV29-1
clone_size: -
j_call: TRBJ2-7
cdr3_nt: TGCAGCGTTGAAGGACCGGCGGGCGATCCACCTTACGAGCAGTACTTC
cdr3_aa: CSVEGPAGDPPYEQYF

d_call: -
v_call: TRBV18
clone_size: -
j_call: TRBJ2-1
cdr3_nt: TGTGCCAGCTCCCGCACGGGGCCTTACAATGAGCAGTTCTTC
cdr3_aa: CASSRTGPYNEQFF

d_call: TRBD2
v_call: TRBV27
clone_size: few
j_call: TRBJ2-1
cdr3_nt: TGTGCCAGCAGTTCTGAACTAGCGGGGGGGCCGTTTGAGCAGTTCTTC
cdr3_aa: CASSSELAGGPFEQFF

d_call: -
v_call: TRBV7-8
clone_size: -
j_call: TRBJ1-2
cdr3_nt: TGTGCCAGCAGTCCCGGGAGGGCAATGGATGGCTACACCTTC
cdr3_aa: CASSPGRAMDGYTF

d_call: -
v_call: TRBV9
clone_size: many
j_call: TRBJ2-5
cdr3_nt: TGTGCCAGCAGCGTAACAGGGTGGGGAGAGACCCAGTACTTC
cdr3_aa: CASSVTGWGETQYF

d_call: -
v_call: TRBV6-5
clone_size: -
j_call: TRBJ1-2
cdr3_nt: TGTGCCAGCACTTGGGGGGGGGCGTATGGCTACACCTTC
cdr3_aa: CASTWGGAYGYTF

d_call: -
v_call: TRBV28
clone_size: -
j_call: TRBJ2-5
cdr3_nt: TGTGCCAGCACCTTCGAGGGGTGGGGGGAGACCCAGTACTTC
cdr3_aa: CASTFEGWGETQYF

d_call: -
v_call: TRBV20-1
clone_size: few
j_call: TRBJ1-3
cdr3_nt: TGCAGTGCTAGGGGGGGGTATTCAGGAAACACCATATATTTT
cdr3_aa: CSARGGYSGNTIYF

d_call: -
v_call: TRBV30
clone_size: few
j_call: TRBJ2-2
cdr3_nt: TGTGCCTGGAGTGTACGGGGCAGGTTAAGCACCGGGGAGCTGTTTTTT
cdr3_aa: CAWSVRGRLSTGELFF

d_call: -
v_call: TRBV5-1
clone_size: -
j_call: TRBJ1-6
cdr3_nt: TGCGCCAGCAGCTTGGAAGGGACGAGCTCCTATAATTCACCCCTCCACTTT
cdr3_aa: CASSLEGTSSYNSPLHF

d_call: -
v_call: TRBV12-5
clone_size: -
j_call: TRBJ2-3
cdr3_nt: TGTGCTAGTGGTTTTTATCTGGATAAGAAGACAGATACGCAGTATTTT
cdr3_aa: CASGFYLDKKTDTQYF

d_call: -
v_call: TRBV29-1
clone_size: -
j_call: TRBJ1-2
cdr3_nt: TGCAGCGTTGAAACAGCTAATAGCTACACCTTC
cdr3_aa: CSVETANSYTF

d_call: -
v_call: TRBV5-1
clone_size: few
j_call: TRBJ1-2
cdr3_nt: TGCGCCAGCAGCCGGGACTCCATAAGCTATGGCTACACCTTC
cdr3_aa: CASSRDSISYGYTF

d_call: -
v_call: TRBV2
clone_size: once
j_call: TRBJ2-2
cdr3_nt: TGTGCCAGCACCCAAGGGGTAGGAAGGGACACCGGGGAGCTGTTTTTT
cdr3_aa: CASTQGVGRDTGELFF

d_call: -
v_call: TRBV12-5
clone_size: -
j_call: TRBJ1-4
cdr3_nt: TGTGCTAGTGGTTTGGGTAGTAATGAAAAACTGTTTTTT
cdr3_aa: CASGLGSNEKLFF

d_call: TRBD2
v_call: TRBV7-2
clone_size: -
j_call: TRBJ2-1
cdr3_nt: TGTGCCAGCAGCCCTGGCAGCGGGGAGGCCAATAAGCAGTTCTTC
cdr3_aa: CASSPGSGEANKQFF

d_call: TRBD1
v_call: TRBV28
clone_size: few
j_call: TRBJ2-7
cdr3_nt: TGTGCCAGCAGATCCGGGACAGGGGGATACTACGAGCAGTACTTC
cdr3_aa: CASRSGTGGYYEQYF

d_call: -
v_call: TRBV20-1
clone_size: -
j_call: TRBJ2-7
cdr3_nt: TGCAGTGCTAAAGACAGATACGAGCAGTACTTC
cdr3_aa: CSAKDRYEQYF

d_call: TRBD1
v_call: TRBV29-1
clone_size: few
j_call: TRBJ1-5
cdr3_nt: TGCAGCGTCCAAACCCGGGACAGGGGCGGTCAGCCCCAGCATTTT
cdr3_aa: CSVQTRDRGGQPQHF

d_call: -
v_call: TRBV19
clone_size: once
j_call: TRBJ2-4
cdr3_nt: TGTGCCAGTAGCAGGTTGCACATTCAGTACTTC
cdr3_aa: CASSRLHIQYF

d_call: -
v_call: TRBV3-1
clone_size: many
j_call: TRBJ1-2
cdr3_nt: TGTGCCAGCAGCCAAGGGCAGACCGGGAACTATGGCTACACCTTC
cdr3_aa: CASSQGQTGNYGYTF

d_call: -
v_call: TRBV28
clone_size: few
j_call: TRBJ2-5
cdr3_nt: TGTGCCAGCAGTTTATATCGGGGGCCCCAGTACTTC
cdr3_aa: CASSLYRGPQYF

d_call: -
v_call: TRBV21-1
clone_size: few
j_call: TRBJ1-2
cdr3_nt: TGTGCCAGCAGCCCTGGGGGTAGCGACGGCTACACCTTC
cdr3_aa: CASSPGGSDGYTF

d_call: -
v_call: TRBV12-3/TRBV12-4
clone_size: few
j_call: TRBJ1-2
cdr3_nt: TGTGCCAGCAGTTTGGGGCAGGGCCCTGGCTACACCTTC
cdr3_aa: CASSLGQGPGYTF

d_call: TRBD2
v_call: TRBV20-1
clone_size: few
j_call: TRBJ2-1
cdr3_nt: TGCAGTGCTAGTCATCCCGGAGCGGGGGGCTACAATGAGCAGTTCTTC
cdr3_aa: CSASHPGAGGYNEQFF

d_call: -
v_call: TRBV4-2
clone_size: -
j_call: TRBJ1-2
cdr3_nt: TGTGCCAGCAGCCAAGATACAGGGAACTATGGCTACACCTTC
cdr3_aa: CASSQDTGNYGYTF

d_call: TRBD1
v_call: TRBV29-1
clone_size: -
j_call: TRBJ1-4
cdr3_nt: TGCAGCGTTAAACAGGGGACCGGAGGAGAAAAACTGTTTTTT
cdr3_aa: CSVKQGTGGEKLFF

d_call: -
v_call: TRBV10-3
clone_size: few
j_call: TRBJ2-7
cdr3_nt: TGTGCCATCAGTGAATTATACGAGCAGTACTTC
cdr3_aa: CAISELYEQYF

d_call: -
v_call: TRBV12-3/TRBV12-4
clone_size: -
j_call: TRBJ2-1
cdr3_nt: TGTGCCAGCAGTCCTAACTCCGACAGCGCGAATGAGCAGTTCTTC
cdr3_aa: CASSPNSDSANEQFF